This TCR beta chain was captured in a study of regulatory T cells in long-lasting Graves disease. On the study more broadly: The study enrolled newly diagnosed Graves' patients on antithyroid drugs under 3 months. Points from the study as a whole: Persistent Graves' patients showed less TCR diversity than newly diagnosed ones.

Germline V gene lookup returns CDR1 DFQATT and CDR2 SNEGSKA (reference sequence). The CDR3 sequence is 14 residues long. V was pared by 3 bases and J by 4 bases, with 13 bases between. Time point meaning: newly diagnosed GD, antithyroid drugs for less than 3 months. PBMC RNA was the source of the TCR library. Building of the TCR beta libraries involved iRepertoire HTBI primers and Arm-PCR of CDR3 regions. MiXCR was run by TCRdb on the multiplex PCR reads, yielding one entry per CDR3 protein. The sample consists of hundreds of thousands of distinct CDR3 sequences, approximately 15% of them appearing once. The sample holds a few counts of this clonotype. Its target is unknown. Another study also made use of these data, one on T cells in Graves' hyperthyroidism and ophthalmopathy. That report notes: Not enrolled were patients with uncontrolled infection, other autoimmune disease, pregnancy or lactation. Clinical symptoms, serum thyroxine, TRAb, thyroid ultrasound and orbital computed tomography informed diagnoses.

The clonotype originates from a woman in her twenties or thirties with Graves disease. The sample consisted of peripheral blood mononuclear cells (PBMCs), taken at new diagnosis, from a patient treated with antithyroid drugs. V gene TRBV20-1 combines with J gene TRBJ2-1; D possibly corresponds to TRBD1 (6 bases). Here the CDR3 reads CSARESTGYNEQFF. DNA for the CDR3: TGCAGTGCTAGGGAATCGACAGGATACAATGAGCAGTTCTTC.